This T cell receptor beta chain was sequenced for a study of breast tumors, draining lymph nodes, adjacent tissues. This clonotype came up a few times. The antigen remains unidentified. This CDR3 is built from 16 residues. From germline, CDR1 is MNHNY and CDR2 SVGAGI (reference sequence). V lost 4 bases to trimming and J lost 0 bases, with 13 bases between them. Overall study findings and caveats: Tumor repertoires ranked between lymph nodes and nontumor tissue in diversity, with V and J gene preferences. Compared with basal-like, luminal-like tumors shared significantly more repertoire with nontumor tissue. Data fit most tumor T cells coming from lymph node, expanding in tumor.

Axillary draining lymph nodes of breast cancer patients supplied the node samples. TCRdb re-called the multiplex PCR reads with MiXCR, one entry per CDR3 protein. Seen here are roughly 220,000 distinct CDR3 sequences, nearly 35% observed once, and the top ten hold roughly 3.5%. The sequenced material came from axillary lymph node tissue. The receptor comes from a female donor with breast cancer. Some clones in this sample may be carry-over from other donors' samples. The V and J genes are TRBV6-6 and TRBJ2-4, with D tentatively TRBD1 (5 bases). DNA for the CDR3: TGTGCCAGCAGTTCGCGGACACCTCGAGCCAAAAACATTCAGTACTTC. Amino acids: CASSSRTPRAKNIQYF.